These 24 T cell receptor beta chains originate from one sample sequenced in a study of blood T cell repertoires in COVID-19. Generated by immunoSEQ multiplex PCR, the TCRdb table keeps only in-frame clones and is missing some. The sample includes some 270,000 clones, about 90% of them seen just once. Source material: PBMCs or T cells enriched from blood (not recorded which). The receptors shown here come from a woman aged 30 to 39 with acute COVID-19.

The rearrangement joins TRBV19 to TRBJ2-3, with 10 bases lining up with TRBD1. Losses at the gene ends were 4 bases for V and 4 bases for J; bases not matched to a gene: 8. Germline V gives CDR1 LNHDA, CDR2 SQIVND (reference sequence). The CDR3 has 16 residues. CDR3 sequence (DNA): TGTGCCAGTAGTACCCCCGGGACAGGGGAAGCAGATACGCAGTATTTT. Amino acid sequence: CASSTPGTGEADTQYF.

The rearrangement joins TRBV7-3 to TRBJ2-7, with D unresolved. The germline gives CDR1 SGHTA, CDR2 FQGTGA. The CDR3 has 13 amino acids. Deletions cut 0 bases from V and 3 bases from J, with 6 bases between. CDR3 residues: CASSLTPGYEQYF. The CDR3 nucleotides read TGTGCCAGCAGCTTAACTCCGGGCTACGAGCAGTACTTC.

The chain joins TRBV2 to TRBJ1-2, with D perhaps TRBD1 (6 bases). The CDR3 length is 14 residues. V lost 4 bases and J 4 bases, leaving 13 bases between the germline ends. Germline lookup yields CDR1 SNHLY and CDR2 FYNNEI. The CDR3 loop is CASSGGQFLYGYTF. The CDR3, as DNA: TGTGCCAGCAGTGGTGGACAGTTCCTCTATGGCTACACCTTC.

The V gene is TRBV7-2, the J gene TRBJ2-1, with a possible D match to TRBD1 (6 bases). This CDR3 has 13 residues. Germline loops: CDR1 SGHTA, CDR2 FQGNSA. Trimming pared 8 bases from V and 2 bases from J, leaving 10 bases between. The CDR3 nucleotides are TGTGCCAGCGGGGGCATGGCCTACAATGAGCAGTTCTTC. Protein product: CASGGMAYNEQFF.

The chain couples TRBV19 to TRBJ1-5; 8 nucleotides align to TRBD1. V lost 7 bases and J lost 5; bases outside the gene matches: 7. The CDR3 loop spans 14 amino acids. Germline V gene lookup returns CDR1 LNHDA and CDR2 SQIVND (reference sequence). As DNA, the CDR3 is TGTGCCAGTAACTACAGGGGGTTTGATCAGCCCCAGCATTTT. It specifies CASNYRGFDQPQHF.

The chain has TRBV30 and TRBJ1-5, with 8 bases aligning to TRBD1. The length of the CDR3 is 14 residues. Germline values: CDR1 GTSNPN, CDR2 SVGIG (reference sequence). Trimming took 5 bases from V and 0 from J; bases not matched to a gene: 3. DNA of the CDR3: TGTGCCTGGGCTGACAGGGGTAGCAATCAGCCCCAGCATTTT. It specifies CAWADRGSNQPQHF.

This sequence joins TRBV10-1 and TRBJ2-7, with 9 bases matching TRBD1. The CDR3 is 14 residues long. V shed 3 bases, J shed 5 bases, and the junction held 5 bases outside the gene matches. Germline V gene sequence: CDR1 WNHNN, CDR2 SYGVQD (reference sequence). The CDR3: CASSDTGGRDEQYF. CDR3 nucleotide sequence: TGCGCCAGCAGTGATACAGGGGGCAGGGACGAGCAGTACTTC.

The chain is built from TRBV21-1 and TRBJ2-7; TRBD1 was called by the table and not checked on the DNA. TRBV21-1 is a known pseudogene. CDR3 size: 17 residues. The CDR3 coding sequence is TGTGCCAGCAGCGAAGCAAGGATTACAGGGATCGGGTACGAGCAGTACTTC. Its translation: CASSEARITGIGYEQYF.

V usage is TRBV3-1 (or the pseudogene TRBV3-2) and J usage is TRBJ1-5, with D tentatively TRBD1 (5 bases). CDR3 size: 15 residues. CDR1 is LGHDT, CDR2 YNNKEL, per germline (reference sequence). V was shortened by 0 bases and J by 4 bases, with 10 bases between the two germline ends. In DNA form, the CDR3 reads TGTGCCAGCAGCCAAGATCCGGGGGGAAATCAGCCCCAGCATTTT. It yields the protein CASSQDPGGNQPQHF.

The chain has TRBV24-1 and TRBJ2-1, with D perhaps TRBD1 (5 bases). CDR1 and CDR2 from the germline V gene are KGHDR and SFDVKD. V shed 0 bases and J shed 6 bases, with 8 bases lying between them. The CDR3 is 14 amino acids. CDR3 protein: CATSDLGRANEQFF. CDR3 bases: TGTGCCACCAGTGATTTGGGCAGGGCCAATGAGCAGTTCTTC.

The V and J genes are TRBV4-3 and TRBJ2-2; the D is unclear. Germline values: CDR1 LGHNA, CDR2 YSLEER. V was cut by 1 base and J by 5 bases, with 11 bases left in between. The CDR3 extends over 15 amino acids. This CDR3 is CASSQGVAVTGELFF. The CDR3 nucleotides read TGCGCCAGCAGCCAAGGGGTGGCGGTTACCGGGGAGCTGTTTTTT.

This clone turned up a few times. This chain joins TRBV7-2 and TRBJ2-7; 8 bases are a match to TRBD1. Losses at the gene ends were 4 bases for V and 2 bases for J; bases not matched to a gene: 7. The CDR3 runs to 15 residues. CDR1 and CDR2 (germline): SGHTA, FQGNSA. The CDR3 protein is CASSSGQGGTYEQYF. Written as DNA, the CDR3 is TGTGCCAGCAGCTCCGGACAGGGAGGAACCTACGAGCAGTACTTC. The full variable domain, completed using reference TRBV7-2 and TRBJ2-7, is GAGVSQSPSNKVTEKGKDVELRCDPISGHTALYWYRQSLGQGLEFLIYFQGNSAPDKSGLPSDRFSAERTGGSVSTLTIQRTQQEDSAVYLCASSSGQGGTYEQYFGPGTRLTVT.

This chain connects TRBV24-1 to TRBJ2-5, with a tentative D call TRBD2 (6 bases). The germline gives CDR1 KGHDR, CDR2 SFDVKD. This CDR3 is 14 amino acids long. The V end was cut by 12 bases, the J end by 4 bases, with 20 bases between. Here the CDR3 DNA reads TGTGCCTCTAGCTCAGGAGGGACCCTAGAGACCCAGTACTTC. This codes for CASSSGGTLETQYF.

The chain employs TRBV19 and TRBJ2-1; 7 bases match TRBD2. After removal of 2 bases from V and 4 bases from J, the junction contained 5 bases not matched to a gene. The CDR3 spans 15 residues. Looked up from germline, CDR1 is LNHDA and CDR2 is SQIVND (reference sequence). The DNA of the CDR3 is TGTGCCAGTAGTATAAGAGCGGGATTTTACAATGAGCAGTTCTTC. This translates into CASSIRAGFYNEQFF. Variable domain in full (rest from reference TRBV19 and TRBJ2-1): DGGITQSPKYLFRKEGQNVTLSCEQNLNHDAMYWYRQDPGQGLRLIYYSQIVNDFQKGDIAEGYSVSREKKESFPLTVTSAQKNPTAFYLCASSIRAGFYNEQFFGPGTRLTVL.

J is TRBJ2-3 and V is TRBV19, with D perhaps matching TRBD2 (5 bases). The CDR3 covers 13 residues. CDR1 and CDR2 from the germline V gene are LNHDA and SQIVND (reference sequence). Trimming removed 4 bases at V and 6 bases at J, with 11 bases between. The CDR3 DNA follows: TGTGCCAGTAGTACTACTAGTGCGGATACGCAGTATTTT. This sequence encodes CASSTTSADTQYF.

The chain uses TRBV9 and TRBJ2-1, with D possibly matching TRBD2 (6 bases). The CDR3 extends over 16 amino acids. Germline CDR1 SGDLS, CDR2 YYNGEE. The V end lost 3 bases, the J end lost 4 bases, and 17 bases lay between the germline ends. The CDR3 DNA sequence: TGTGCCAGCAGCGCCGGAGGCAGGGAGGCTTACAATGAGCAGTTCTTC. Translated: CASSAGGREAYNEQFF.

The gene calls are TRBV24-1 and TRBJ2-2; no firm D call. The germline gives CDR1 KGHDR, CDR2 SFDVKD. This CDR3 is 13 amino acids long. The germline V and J ends were trimmed by 9 bases and 0 bases, with 7 bases remaining between them. CDR3 coding DNA: TGTGCCACCCAACTAACGAACACCGGGGAGCTGTTTTTT. Its protein is CATQLTNTGELFF.

V usage is TRBV27 and J usage is TRBJ2-3; D gene ambiguous. The germline V gene encodes CDR1 MNHEY and CDR2 SMNVEV (reference sequence). V lost 2 bases and J 7 bases, leaving 13 bases between the germline ends. The CDR3 consists of 14 residues. CDR3 residues: CASSLSLGVYTQYF. In DNA form, the CDR3 reads TGTGCCAGCAGTTTAAGCCTAGGAGTATATACGCAGTATTTT.

The chain recombines TRBV5-8 with TRBJ2-7; D may be TRBD1 (5 bases). V was shortened by 3 bases and J by 2 bases, with 9 bases between the two germline ends. The germline CDR1 and CDR2 sequences are SGHTS and YDEGEE. The CDR3 totals 13 residues. CDR3 region: CASSSDNPYEQYF. DNA for the CDR3: TGTGCCAGCAGCTCGGACAACCCCTACGAGCAGTACTTC.

The chain's CDR3 is CASSKRPSPSGDTQYF. The DNA of the CDR3 is TGTGCCAGTAGCAAAAGGCCTAGCCCATCGGGGGATACGCAGTATTTT. The V call is TRBV19, the J call TRBJ2-3; D possibly corresponds to TRBD2 (5 bases). Germline V gives CDR1 LNHDA, CDR2 SQIVND (reference sequence). V was clipped by 6 bases and J by 6 bases, with 22 bases between them. The CDR3 consists of 16 residues. Full variable domain (missing parts from reference TRBV19 and TRBJ2-3): DGGITQSPKYLFRKEGQNVTLSCEQNLNHDAMYWYRQDPGQGLRLIYYSQIVNDFQKGDIAEGYSVSREKKESFPLTVTSAQKNPTAFYLCASSKRPSPSGDTQYFGPGTRLTVL.

This chain uses TRBV6-5 with TRBJ2-3, with D perhaps TRBD2 (7 bases). CDR3 length: 15 residues. Per germline, CDR1 MNHEY and CDR2 SVGAGI. V was trimmed by 6 bases and J by 1 base, leaving 14 bases between them. The CDR3 region is CASSLGGAGTDTQYF. In nucleotides, the CDR3 is TGTGCCAGCAGCCTGGGGGGGGCTGGCACAGATACGCAGTATTTT.

V and J are TRBV11-2 and TRBJ2-2; 8 nucleotides agree with TRBD2. The length of the CDR3 is 15 residues. Germline V lookup: CDR1 SGHAT, CDR2 FQNNGV. V dropped 6 bases and J dropped 2; count of bases not matched to a gene: 5. In nucleotides, the CDR3 is TGTGCCAGCAGGGTTATAGCGGGAAACACCGGGGAGCTGTTTTTT. Translated, it gives CASRVIAGNTGELFF. Variable domain in full (rest from reference TRBV11-2 and TRBJ2-2): EAGVAQSPRYKIIEKRQSVAFWCNPISGHATLYWYQQILGQGPKLLIQFQNNGVVDDSQLPKDRFSAERLKGVDSTLKIQPAKLEDSAVYLCASRVIAGNTGELFFGEGSRLTVL.

The chain couples TRBV5-1 to TRBJ2-7; 7 nucleotides agree with TRBD1. Trimming at V came to 0 bases and at J to 6 bases, leaving 9 bases not matched to a gene. CDR3 length: 15 residues. CDR1 is SGHRS and CDR2 is YFSETQ in the germline V gene. The CDR3 region has the DNA TGCGCCAGCAGCTTGGGCACAGGGGCTAATGGCGAGCAGTACTTC. Translated: CASSLGTGANGEQYF.

The chain carries TRBV28 and TRBJ1-6; 11 positions agree with TRBD1. The length of the CDR3 is 14 residues. The germline V gene encodes CDR1 MDHEN and CDR2 SYDVKM. The V segment lost 3 bases and the J segment 9 bases; nucleotides outside the gene matches: 1. CDR3 DNA sequence: TGTGCCAGCAGTTTGGGACAGGGGGTTTCACCCCTCCACTTT. Translated, it gives CASSLGQGVSPLHF.